This TCR beta chain appears in the sequencing data of a study of sequential checkpoint blockade in melanoma. Study at large: Around 21 patients had tumor biopsies before treatment and at week 13.

The treatment was: randomized to nivolumab then ipilimumab (arm A) or the reverse (arm B). The CDR3 sequence is 14 residues long. Germline CDR1 and CDR2: SGHNT and YENEEA. V was pared by 5 bases and J by 4 bases, with 5 bases of the junction left unmatched. Produced via immunoSEQ multiplex PCR; TCRdb's table is partial and in-frame only. In the table there are approximately 2,000 clones, 16% of which are singletons. The clonotype was recovered from a human donor with melanoma. The chain carries TRBV11-3 and TRBJ2-1, with 7 bases fitting TRBD1. The sample consisted of tumor tissue (inferred from file names), taken from a patient given nivolumab and ipilimumab in sequence. The CDR3 DNA follows: TGTGCCAGCAGCGGACAGGACGGGTACAATGAGCAGTTCTTC. This gives the protein CASSGQDGYNEQFF. Full variable domain (outside the CDR3, taken from reference TRBV11-3 and TRBJ2-1): EAGVVQSPRYKIIEKKQPVAFWCNPISGHNTLYWYLQNLGQGPELLIRYENEEAVDDSQLPKDRFSAERLKGVDSTLKIQPAELGDSAVYLCASSGQDGYNEQFFGPGTRLTVL.